The sequence of this TCR beta chain was determined in a study of blood T cell repertoires in COVID-19. Some clones are missing from TCRdb's copy, which holds only in-frame ones; the method was immunoSEQ multiplex PCR. The sample contains some 70,000 clones, just under 80% of which appear only once. Trimming cost V 3 bases and J 2 bases, with 11 bases left between them. The V gene's germline CDR1 is SGDLS and CDR2 YYNGEE. CDR3 size: 14 residues. This clone was observed a handful of times. The rearrangement uses TRBV9 and TRBJ1-1; D is uncertain. The sequence was obtained from a woman aged 55-70 years with acute or convalescent COVID-19. Material: peripheral blood. CDR3 residues: CASSGAGDNTEAFF. The CDR3 coding sequence is TGTGCCAGCAGCGGAGCGGGAGACAACACTGAAGCTTTCTTT.